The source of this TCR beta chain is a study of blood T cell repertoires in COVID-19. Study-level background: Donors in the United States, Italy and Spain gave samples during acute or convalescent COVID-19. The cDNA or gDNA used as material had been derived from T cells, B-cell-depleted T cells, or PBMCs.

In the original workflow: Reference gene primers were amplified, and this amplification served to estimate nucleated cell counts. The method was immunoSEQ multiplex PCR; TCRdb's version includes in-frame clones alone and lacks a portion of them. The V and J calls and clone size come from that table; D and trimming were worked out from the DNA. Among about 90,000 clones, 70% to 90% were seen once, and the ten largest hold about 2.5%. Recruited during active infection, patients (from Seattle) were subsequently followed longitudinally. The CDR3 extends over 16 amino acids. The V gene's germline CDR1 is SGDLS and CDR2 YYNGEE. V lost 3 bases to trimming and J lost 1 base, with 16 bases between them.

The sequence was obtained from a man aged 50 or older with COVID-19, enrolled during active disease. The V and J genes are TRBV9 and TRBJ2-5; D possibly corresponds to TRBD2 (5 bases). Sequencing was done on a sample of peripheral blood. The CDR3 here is CASSGRTWSGQETQYF. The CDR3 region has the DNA TGTGCCAGCAGCGGGCGGACGTGGAGCGGCCAAGAGACCCAGTACTTC.